One sample yielded the 13 T cell receptor beta chains listed below, sequenced in a study of blood T cell repertoires in COVID-19. Assay: immunoSEQ multiplex PCR; the TCRdb copy retains only in-frame clones and omits some. The sample has about 170,000 clones; roughly 85% are singletons. Sequences were obtained from peripheral blood. The origin of the receptors is an elderly woman with acute or convalescent COVID-19.

The chain employs TRBV7-2 and TRBJ2-2, with TRBD1 matching 10 bases. This CDR3 has 17 amino acids. The ends lost 5 bases at V and 6 bases at J; junction bases unmatched: 12. Germline values: CDR1 SGHTA, CDR2 FQGNSA. CDR3 DNA sequence: TGTGCCAGCAGCCGCTACCCGGGACAGGGGACGGCCGGGGAGCTGTTTTTT. Translation: CASSRYPGQGTAGELFF.

The chain employs TRBV4-1 and TRBJ2-7; TRBD1 might be the D (5 bases). V lost 0 bases and J lost 4, with 19 bases in between. This CDR3 is built from 17 residues. Looked up from germline, CDR1 is MGHRA and CDR2 is YSYEKL. In nucleotides, the CDR3 is TGCGCCAGCAGCCAAGAAGGATTGGGGCTACCCAGTTACGAGCAGTACTTC. Translating it yields CASSQEGLGLPSYEQYF.

The V and J genes are TRBV3-1 (or the pseudogene TRBV3-2) and TRBJ1-1, with TRBD1 matching 8 bases. The germline V gene encodes CDR1 LGHDT and CDR2 YNNKEL (reference sequence). The CDR3 loop spans 18 amino acids. The V segment lost 0 bases and the J segment 4 bases; nucleotides outside the gene matches: 13. The CDR3: CASSQDFRQGRGGTEAFF. DNA of the CDR3: TGTGCCAGCAGCCAAGATTTCCGACAGGGGCGAGGGGGCACTGAAGCTTTCTTT.

The chain combines TRBV7-2 with TRBJ1-6; 9 nucleotides agree with TRBD1. V lost 5 bases to trimming and J lost 0 bases; unmatched junction nucleotides: 8. CDR1 is SGHTA and CDR2 is FQGNSA in the germline V gene. The CDR3 sequence is 18 residues long. In DNA, the CDR3 is TGTGCCAGCAGCGCGCCCTGGACAGGGGTCTCCTATAATTCACCCCTCCACTTT. This translates into CASSAPWTGVSYNSPLHF.

This clone appeared a few times. The rearrangement uses TRBV28 and TRBJ1-5; 9 nucleotides line up with TRBD1. The CDR3 has 18 amino acids. Germline trimming cut 2 bases from V and 0 bases from J; bases unmatched to any gene: 8. Germline V gene sequence: CDR1 MDHEN, CDR2 SYDVKM. This CDR3 is CASSLLTGGRSSNQPQHF. CDR3 DNA: TGTGCCAGCAGTTTACTCACAGGGGGCCGAAGTAGCAATCAGCCCCAGCATTTT. Together with reference TRBV28 and TRBJ1-5, the CDR3 gives the full variable domain: DVKVTQSSRYLVKRTGEKVFLECVQDMDHENMFWYRQDPGLGLRLIYFSYDVKMKEKGDIPEGYSVSREKKERFSLILESASTNQTSMYLCASSLLTGGRSSNQPQHFGDGTRLSIL.

This clone was observed a handful of times. This sequence joins TRBV7-9 and TRBJ1-4; maybe TRBD1 (6 bases). The CDR3 loop spans 14 amino acids. Per the germline V gene, CDR1 is SEHNR and CDR2 is FQNEAQ (reference sequence). The ends were cut back, 5 bases at V and 6 bases at J, with 13 bases in the middle. The CDR3: CASSLAGDHEKLFF. CDR3 nucleotide sequence: TGTGCCAGCAGCCTCGCAGGGGATCATGAAAAACTGTTTTTT.

V and J are TRBV5-5 and TRBJ1-5, with 8 bases matching TRBD1. Germline trimming cut 5 bases from V and 2 bases from J; bases unmatched to any gene: 9. Germline CDR1 is SGHKS and CDR2 is YYEKEE (reference sequence). The CDR3 runs to 16 residues. The CDR3 nucleotides are TGTGCCAGCAGTCGTCAGGGGGCGCTTGGCAATCAGCCCCAGCATTTT. This encodes CASSRQGALGNQPQHF.

J is TRBJ2-7 and V is TRBV6-5, with 7 positions matching TRBD2. In germline, CDR1 is MNHEY, CDR2 SVGAGI. The CDR3 loop spans 14 amino acids. The ends lost 2 bases at V and 2 bases at J; junction bases unmatched: 3. The CDR3 region has the DNA TGTGCCAGCAGTTACGGGAGGGGCCCCTACGAGCAGTACTTC. Its translation is CASSYGRGPYEQYF.

V usage is TRBV5-1 and J usage is TRBJ2-1; 7 nucleotides align to TRBD1. Germline values: CDR1 SGHRS, CDR2 YFSETQ. This CDR3 has 14 amino acids. V shed 4 bases, J shed 1 base, and the junction held 2 bases outside the gene matches. The DNA for the CDR3 is TGCGCCAGCAGCCCAGGGGGTTCCTACAATGAGCAGTTCTTC. Residues: CASSPGGSYNEQFF.

V usage is TRBV30 and J usage is TRBJ1-6; 8 positions match TRBD1. Germline V gene data show CDR1 as GTSNPN and CDR2 as SVGIG (reference sequence). There are 13 residues in the CDR3. Unmatched junction bases numbered 5, after V lost 7 bases and J lost 6 bases. The CDR3 region has the DNA TGTGCCTCTCGGGGACAGGTTAATTCACCCCTCCACTTT. The encoded protein is CASRGQVNSPLHF. Filled out from reference TRBV30 and TRBJ1-6, the complete variable domain reads SQTIHQWPATLVQPVGSPLSLECTVEGTSNPNLYWYRQAAGRGLQLLFYSVGIGQISSEVPQNLSASRPQDRQFILSSKKLLLSDSGFYLCASRGQVNSPLHFGNGTRLTVT.

The chain joins TRBV7-9 to TRBJ2-7; 9 nucleotides line up with TRBD1. This CDR3 is 13 amino acids long. Germline V gene lookup returns CDR1 SEHNR and CDR2 FQNEAQ (reference sequence). The trim removed 5 bases at V and 7 bases at J, leaving 6 bases unmatched. In DNA, the CDR3 is TGTGCCAGCAGCGCGGGACAGGGTTTGGAGCAGTACTTC. Translated: CASSAGQGLEQYF.

The CDR3 DNA reads TGCGCCAGCAGCCAAGAAGTGACAGGACCGAAAGGGACCCAGTACTTC. Residues: CASSQEVTGPKGTQYF. The chain links TRBV4-1 to TRBJ2-5, with D maybe TRBD1 (6 bases). This CDR3 comprises 16 residues. From germline, CDR1 is MGHRA and CDR2 YSYEKL. V lost 0 bases, J lost 7 bases, and 18 bases lay in between.

The rearrangement links TRBV10-1 to TRBJ2-3, with 7 bases aligning to TRBD1. J gave up 2 bases and V 8 bases, and 7 bases lay outside the gene matches. Germline V gene lookup returns CDR1 WNHNN and CDR2 SYGVQD (reference sequence). The CDR3 consists of 14 residues. In DNA form, the CDR3 reads TGCGCCAGCCACGGACAGGACCACACAGATACGCAGTATTTT. It encodes CASHGQDHTDTQYF.